What follows are 27 T cell receptor beta chains derived from one specimen sequenced in a study of blood T cell repertoires in COVID-19. Only in-frame clones appear in the TCRdb table, and some are missing; sequencing was by immunoSEQ multiplex PCR. This sample carries 200,000 to 250,000 clones, more than 70% of them seen once, and the ten largest clones take roughly 1.9%. The specimen sequenced was PBMCs or T cells enriched from blood (not recorded which). Receptors were obtained from a woman aged 50 to 65 who had recovered from COVID-19.

This chain connects TRBV11-3 to TRBJ1-2, with D possibly TRBD1 on 5 matching bases. The CDR3 has 15 amino acids. Germline V gene data show CDR1 as SGHNT and CDR2 as YENEEA. Trimming cost V 0 bases and J 3 bases, with 11 bases left between them. The CDR3 nucleotides read TGTGCCAGCAGCTTAGACCAGGGCTGGGACTATGGCTACACCTTC. Amino acids: CASSLDQGWDYGYTF.

As DNA, the CDR3 is TGTGCCAGCAGTTCCTCGGGACAAGTTAATGAAAAACTGTTTTTT. Residues: CASSSSGQVNEKLFF. This chain links TRBV5-6 with TRBJ1-4, with a tentative D call TRBD1 (6 bases). The V and J ends lost 5 bases and 4 bases respectively, with 15 bases between them. Germline V CDR1 and CDR2: SGHDT, YYEEEE. The CDR3 has 15 amino acids.

This chain uses TRBV6-1 with TRBJ1-5; no clear D gene. CDR1 and CDR2 (germline): MNHNS, SASEGT. Trimming took 3 bases from V and 4 from J, leaving 4 bases between them. CDR3 size: 12 residues. In DNA, the CDR3 is TGTGCCAGCAGTGACAGGAATCAGCCCCAGCATTTT. Encoded protein: CASSDRNQPQHF.

The gene calls are TRBV7-8 and TRBJ2-7; a possible D gene is TRBD1 (5 bases). Trimming took off 2 bases at V and 5 bases at J, with 10 bases between the two ends. Looked up from germline, CDR1 is SGHVS and CDR2 is FQNEAQ. The CDR3 sequence is 13 residues long. CDR3 protein: CASSLPGNHEQYF. The CDR3 nucleotides are TGTGCCAGCAGCTTACCAGGGAACCACGAGCAGTACTTC.

The rearrangement joins TRBV10-2 to TRBJ2-2; 7 bases match TRBD1. V shed 6 bases and J 6 bases; nucleotides not matched to a gene: 13. Germline CDR1 and CDR2: WSHSY and SAAADI. This CDR3 is 16 amino acids long. The CDR3 nucleotides read TGCGCCAGCAGCCTAAACAGGGGTAGAAGTCCCGGGGAGCTGTTTTTT. As protein: CASSLNRGRSPGELFF.

V and J are TRBV5-6 and TRBJ1-4, with 7 bases fitting TRBD1. The V and J ends lost 2 bases and 7 bases, in that order; junction bases with no gene match: 8. The CDR3 has 15 amino acids. Germline loops: CDR1 SGHDT, CDR2 YYEEEE. CDR3 sequence: CASSLHRGGIEKLFF. The CDR3 DNA sequence: TGTGCCAGCAGCTTACACAGGGGAGGTATTGAAAAACTGTTTTTT.

This clone was counted only a few times. The chain uses TRBV2 and TRBJ2-1; D not resolved. In germline, CDR1 is SNHLY, CDR2 FYNNEI. The CDR3 consists of 14 residues. V was clipped by 8 bases and J by 7 bases, with 18 bases between them. The CDR3 region has the DNA TGTGCCAGCTCCCCCCGCGGAGTTCGGAATGAGCAGTTCTTC. It specifies CASSPRGVRNEQFF.

The chain is built from TRBV27 and TRBJ2-1; D possibly corresponds to TRBD2 (7 bases). V was shortened by 4 bases and J by 8 bases, with 27 bases between the two germline ends. Germline values: CDR1 MNHEY, CDR2 SMNVEV (reference sequence). The CDR3 is made up of 18 amino acids. The CDR3, as DNA: TGTGCCAGCAGTTCCCCGTCACTTGTGCGGGGGCGCGTGTATGAGCAGTTCTTC. The encoded protein is CASSSPSLVRGRVYEQFF.

The CDR3 DNA follows: TGTGCCAGCAGCTTAGCCGCAGGGGGTTTCGCCAAAAACATTCAGTACTTC. Translation: CASSLAAGGFAKNIQYF. The V and J genes are TRBV11-3 and TRBJ2-4; 7 positions match TRBD1. Germline V gives CDR1 SGHNT, CDR2 YENEEA. This CDR3 contains 17 residues. J was trimmed by 1 base and V by 1 base; bases with no gene match: 7.

Written as DNA, the CDR3 is TGTGCCAGCAGTTTACTGACAGGGGGCACTGGCTACACCTTC. This encodes CASSLLTGGTGYTF. This chain connects TRBV28 to TRBJ1-2, with 10 bases identical to TRBD1. V was pared by 2 bases and J by 7 bases, with 4 bases of the junction left unmatched. Germline lookup yields CDR1 MDHEN and CDR2 SYDVKM. CDR3 length: 14 amino acids.

The chain uses TRBV11-2 and TRBJ1-2; D is perhaps TRBD1 (6 bases). CDR3 length: 15 residues. CDR1 is SGHAT, CDR2 FQNNGV, per germline. V lost 4 bases and J 1 base, leaving 13 bases between the germline ends. CDR3 sequence reads: CASSSGTQINYGYTF. CDR3 DNA: TGTGCCAGCAGCTCCGGGACACAAATTAACTATGGCTACACCTTC.

This rearrangement joins TRBV7-2 to TRBJ2-3; 10 nucleotides align to TRBD2. CDR1 and CDR2 from the germline V gene are SGHTA and FQGNSA. J lost 9 bases, V lost 1 base, and 7 bases had no gene match. The CDR3 runs to 15 residues. The CDR3 DNA follows: TGTGCCAGCAGCTTAGGAGGGAGCGGGAGGGCCACGCAGTATTTT. Protein product: CASSLGGSGRATQYF. The full variable domain, rest sourced from reference TRBV7-2 and TRBJ2-3, is GAGVSQSPSNKVTEKGKDVELRCDPISGHTALYWYRQSLGQGLEFLIYFQGNSAPDKSGLPSDRFSAERTGGSVSTLTIQRTQQEDSAVYLCASSLGGSGRATQYFGPGTRLTVL.

The chain uses TRBV19 and TRBJ2-1, with TRBD1 matching 7 bases. Trimming took 6 bases from V and 4 from J; bases not matched to a gene: 12. Germline V gene sequence: CDR1 LNHDA, CDR2 SQIVND (reference sequence). The CDR3 covers 16 residues. This chain's CDR3 is CASSLTGTVIYNEQFF. The CDR3 DNA follows: TGTGCCAGTAGCCTAACCGGGACAGTAATATACAATGAGCAGTTCTTC.

The V and J genes are TRBV4-2 and TRBJ1-1; maybe TRBD1 (5 bases). The CDR3 consists of 13 residues. CDR1 LGHNA and CDR2 YNFKEQ come from the germline V gene. V lost 0 bases and J lost 6, with 8 bases in between. The CDR3 is CASSQDRDSEAFF. The CDR3 DNA reads TGTGCCAGCAGCCAAGACAGGGACTCTGAAGCTTTCTTT.

V is TRBV18 and J is TRBJ1-1; 9 bases are shared with TRBD1. This CDR3 has 17 amino acids. CDR1 and CDR2 (germline): KGHSH, LQKENI. After removal of 5 bases from V and 4 bases from J, the junction contained 14 bases not matched to a gene. The CDR3 reads CASSSGLLRDRATEAFF. The DNA of the CDR3 is TGTGCCAGCTCATCCGGTCTCCTCCGGGACAGGGCCACTGAAGCTTTCTTT.

J is TRBJ1-5 and V is TRBV30; D is possibly TRBD1 (5 bases). Germline CDR1 is GTSNPN and CDR2 is SVGIG (reference sequence). The CDR3 runs 13 residues. Between the trimmed V and J ends, which lost 3 bases and 4 bases, there was a span of 10 bases. The CDR3 DNA reads as TGTGCCTGGAGCGCAGGGCCTAATCAGCCCCAGCATTTT. Its protein is CAWSAGPNQPQHF.

The V call is TRBV5-5, the J call TRBJ2-1; possibly TRBD2 for D (5 bases). The CDR3 contains 14 residues. Germline V CDR1 and CDR2: SGHKS, YYEKEE (reference sequence). Trimming took 3 bases from V and 9 from J, leaving 16 bases between them. CDR3 nucleotide sequence: TGTGCCAGCAGCTCGCCGGGGTCCGTCGGTGAGCAGTTCTTC. Its translation: CASSSPGSVGEQFF.

V is TRBV6-6 and J is TRBJ1-3; D call uncertain. Germline V gives CDR1 MNHNY, CDR2 SVGAGI (reference sequence). V was clipped by 6 bases and J by 3 bases, with 9 bases between them. There are 13 residues in the CDR3. The CDR3 DNA sequence: TGTGCCAGCAGGGAGCTCAATGGAAACACCATATATTTT. It yields the protein CASRELNGNTIYF.

The table lists this clone with a count of one. The V and J genes are TRBV5-4 and TRBJ2-2; TRBD1 matches 9 bases. This CDR3 spans 16 amino acids. J was trimmed by 5 bases and V by 4 bases; bases with no gene match: 9. Germline CDR1 SGHNT, CDR2 YYREEE (reference sequence). CDR3: CASSPGQGQGTGELFF. Here the CDR3 DNA reads TGTGCCAGCAGCCCCGGACAGGGGCAGGGAACCGGGGAGCTGTTTTTT.

V usage is TRBV4-3 and J usage is TRBJ2-7; unclear D gene. Trimming pared 1 base from V and 1 base from J, leaving 8 bases between. Germline-derived CDR1 and CDR2 are LGHNA and YSLEER. The CDR3 is 14 amino acids. In DNA form, the CDR3 reads TGCGCCAGCAGCCAAGGGCAGGCGTCCTACGAGCAGTACTTC. Its protein product is CASSQGQASYEQYF.

The chain employs TRBV6-5 and TRBJ2-3; D might be TRBD1 (6 bases). The CDR3 is 15 amino acids. Trimming took 5 bases from V and 3 from J, leaving 15 bases between them. Germline-derived CDR1 and CDR2 are MNHEY and SVGAGI. CDR3 nucleotide sequence: TGTGCCAGCAGTACCAGGGGTTTTGTGACAGATACGCAGTATTTT. Translating it yields CASSTRGFVTDTQYF.

The chain carries TRBV9 and TRBJ2-5, with 13 bases aligning to TRBD2. Germline CDR1 is SGDLS and CDR2 is YYNGEE. Trimming took 4 bases from V and 5 from J; bases not matched to a gene: 8. The CDR3 runs to 16 residues. CDR3 in DNA: TGTGCCAGCAGCTTCGGACTAGCGGGAGCGGGGGAGACCCAGTACTTC. Translation gives CASSFGLAGAGETQYF.

This clone was counted only a few times. The chain uses TRBV4-2 and TRBJ2-1, with 7 bases lining up with TRBD2. The V segment lost 6 bases and the J segment 8 bases; nucleotides outside the gene matches: 16. In germline, CDR1 is LGHNA, CDR2 YNFKEQ. There are 16 residues in the CDR3. The chain's CDR3 is CASRLSEGGLGDEQFF. The CDR3 nucleotides read TGTGCCAGCAGACTATCCGAGGGAGGGCTTGGGGATGAGCAGTTCTTC.

The rearrangement links TRBV28 to TRBJ2-5, with 14 bases aligning to TRBD2. After removal of 5 bases from V and 4 bases from J, the junction contained 6 bases not matched to a gene. CDR1 is MDHEN, CDR2 SYDVKM, per germline. The CDR3 spans 16 residues. The CDR3, as DNA: TGTGCCAGCAGTCCTTCGGGACTAGCGGGAGCAGAGACCCAGTACTTC. It specifies CASSPSGLAGAETQYF. Based on the CDR3 plus reference TRBV28 and TRBJ2-5, the full variable domain is DVKVTQSSRYLVKRTGEKVFLECVQDMDHENMFWYRQDPGLGLRLIYFSYDVKMKEKGDIPEGYSVSREKKERFSLILESASTNQTSMYLCASSPSGLAGAETQYFGPGTRLLVL.

The chain uses TRBV3-1 (or the pseudogene TRBV3-2) and TRBJ1-1, with a weak D call TRBD1 (5 bases). Trimming shortened V by 1 base and J by 4 bases, and 13 bases separated the two germline ends. This CDR3 is 15 amino acids long. The germline V gene has CDR1 LGHDT and CDR2 YNNKEL (reference sequence). CDR3 loop: CASSQGHVGATEAFF. CDR3 coding DNA: TGTGCCAGCAGCCAAGGTCATGTAGGGGCCACTGAAGCTTTCTTT.

This clone was picked up a small number of times. The CDR3 protein is CASSGRLSNYGYTF. In DNA, the CDR3 is TGTGCCAGCAGCGGCAGACTATCTAACTATGGCTACACCTTC. The V and J genes are TRBV9 and TRBJ1-2, with D hard to call. This CDR3 is 14 amino acids long. With 3 bases removed from V and 0 bases from J, the gap between germline ends came to 9 bases. Germline V gene sequence: CDR1 SGDLS, CDR2 YYNGEE.

The chain couples TRBV6-5 to TRBJ2-5, with D possibly being TRBD1 (5 bases). The CDR3 spans 15 residues. Germline CDR1 and CDR2: MNHEY and SVGAGI. The V end was cut by 0 bases, the J end by 3 bases, with 11 bases between. This CDR3 reads CASSYSVQDKETQYF. CDR3 bases: TGTGCCAGCAGTTACTCGGTACAGGATAAAGAGACCCAGTACTTC.